The 10 T cell receptor beta chains in this list originate from one sample, sequenced in a study of blood T cells in healthy people across ages. A second PCR of 7 to 11 cycles used a sample-barcoded 5' primer and a J-beta primer mix. TCRdb reprocessed the 5' RACE reads with MiXCR, giving one entry per CDR3 protein. Of more than 650,000 distinct CDR3 sequences in the sample, about 20% were seen once. What was sequenced was blood. These receptors all stem from a man aged 70 or older in good health.

The gene calls are TRBV10-3 and TRBJ2-5, with 7 nucleotides matching TRBD2. The CDR3 spans 13 residues. Germline trimming cut 10 bases from V and 1 base from J; bases unmatched to any gene: 6. Looked up from germline, CDR1 is ENHRY and CDR2 is SYGVKD. In DNA form, the CDR3 reads TGTGCCACCTCCTCGGGGGGCCAAGAGACCCAGTACTTC. Its protein is CATSSGGQETQYF.

This chain links TRBV12-3 or TRBV12-4 with TRBJ2-5; TRBD1 matches at 11 bases. V shed 3 bases and J 7 bases; nucleotides not matched to a gene: 7. This CDR3 spans 15 amino acids. Here the CDR3 reads CASSLGQGGDGTQYF. The DNA of the CDR3 is TGTGCCAGCAGTTTGGGACAGGGGGGAGATGGGACCCAGTACTTC.

This clonotype came up a few times. The gene calls are TRBV18 and TRBJ1-1; D is undetermined. V dropped 3 bases and J dropped 1 base, with 6 bases sitting between them. This CDR3 is 13 amino acids long. In germline, CDR1 is KGHSH, CDR2 LQKENI. The CDR3 DNA reads TGTGCCAGCTCACCTTTCGAGAACACTGAAGCTTTCTTT. Translation gives CASSPFENTEAFF.

This clonotype was detected a few times. V is TRBV20-1 and J is TRBJ2-2; D gene ambiguous. This CDR3 spans 13 amino acids. Germline V gene sequence: CDR1 DFQATT, CDR2 SNEGSKA (reference sequence). The V and J ends lost 1 base and 4 bases respectively, with 7 bases between them. DNA of the CDR3: TGCAGTGCTAGAGGGCCCAGCACCGGGGAGCTGTTTTTT. Amino acids: CSARGPSTGELFF.

This chain joins TRBV5-1 and TRBJ2-1, with 13 bases fitting TRBD2. Per the germline V gene, CDR1 is SGHRS and CDR2 is YFSETQ. V was clipped by 0 bases and J by 7 bases; unmatched bases: 4. This CDR3 spans 16 amino acids. CDR3 sequence (DNA): TGCGCCAGCAGCTTGGATAGGACTAGCGGGGGAAATGAGCAGTTCTTC. The encoded protein is CASSLDRTSGGNEQFF.

This clonotype was detected a few times. The rearrangement links TRBV20-1 to TRBJ2-3; D gene ambiguous. CDR3 size: 13 residues. The germline CDR1 and CDR2 sequences are DFQATT and SNEGSKA (reference sequence). The V end lost 7 bases, the J end lost 0 bases, and 11 bases lay between the germline ends. CDR3 DNA sequence: TGCAGTGTTCACGGCACTAGCACAGATACGCAGTATTTT. This gives the protein CSVHGTSTDTQYF.

This clonotype showed up just a few times. The chain is built from TRBV6-2 or TRBV6-3 and TRBJ2-5, with TRBD2 matching over 10 bases. The end of the DNA aligns better with TRBJ2-7, so the J call may be wrong. The CDR3 totals 16 residues. Germline CDR1 is MNHEY and CDR2 is SVGEGT. The CDR3 DNA follows: TGTGCCAGCAGTTCGTGGGCTAGCGGGAGACCCTACGAGCAGTACGTC. Translating gives CASSSWASGRPYEQYV.

This clonotype appeared a few times. The gene calls are TRBV20-1 and TRBJ1-5; 9 bases line up with TRBD1. After removal of 6 bases from V and 5 bases from J, the junction contained 8 bases not matched to a gene. Germline CDR1 and CDR2: DFQATT and SNEGSKA (reference sequence). CDR3 length: 14 amino acids. The CDR3 sequence: CSAGGDREHQPQHF. The CDR3 DNA follows: TGCAGTGCAGGGGGGGACAGGGAGCATCAGCCCCAGCATTTT.

V usage is TRBV20-1 and J usage is TRBJ2-3; 9 bases match TRBD1. V was pared by 6 bases and J by 1 base, with 8 bases of the junction left unmatched. The length of the CDR3 is 15 residues. CDR1 is DFQATT, CDR2 SNEGSKA, per germline (reference sequence). CDR3 sequence (DNA): TGCAGTGCCGGGACAGGGCTGATTGGCACAGATACGCAGTATTTT. It yields the protein CSAGTGLIGTDTQYF.

This chain links TRBV20-1 with TRBJ2-2, with a possible D match to TRBD2 (6 bases). The V and J ends lost 0 bases and 3 bases respectively, with 8 bases between them. The CDR3 has 14 residues. Germline V CDR1 and CDR2: DFQATT, SNEGSKA (reference sequence). The CDR3 here is CSAREWGDTGELFF. The CDR3 DNA sequence: TGCAGTGCTAGAGAGTGGGGGGACACCGGGGAGCTGTTTTTT.